One T cell receptor (beta chain) is described in this entry. The CDR3 has 16 residues. V was clipped by 5 bases and J by 5 bases; unmatched bases: 11. Per the germline V gene, CDR1 is MNHEY and CDR2 is SMNVEV (reference sequence). The deep-level immunoSEQ assay was used. Sequencing was performed with immunoSEQ multiplex PCR; in TCRdb, only in-frame clones are kept and a portion is missing. Seen here are 1,500,000 or so clones, 98% observed once, and the top ten hold over 0.3%. This record comes from a study of shared clonotypes between healthy human individuals. The receptor's source is a young man in good health. Sequenced sample: naive CD4+ T cells sorted from blood. Subset defined: CD45RA+ positively selected. This sequence joins TRBV27 and TRBJ2-3; 9 bases are shared with TRBD2. The CDR3 protein is CASSPKREVRIDTQYF. CDR3 bases: TGTGCCAGCAGTCCCAAGCGGGAGGTCAGGATAGATACGCAGTATTTT.